This TCR beta chain is from a study of cytomegalovirus exposure and HLA in healthy donors. Study-wide background: Falling in the Caucasian-associated ancestry cluster were 80% to 90% of approximately 410 genotyped donors.

Study results and caveats: Presence/absence analyses assumed roughly uniform sequencing depth across donors, which may not hold. Analysis was performed later, and it showed HLA-associated TCR beta chains to be more clonally expanded than equally common others.

All the people who gave samples were healthy bone marrow donors. With 60 Vbeta and 13 Jbeta primers, the PCR was carried out. Data came from immunoSEQ multiplex PCR; TCRdb stores just in-frame clones and leaves some out. The table records about 130,000 clones, roughly 74% of them present only once. Turning to this clone: Its antigen remains unidentified.

The CDR3 length is 12 residues. CDR1 is GTSNPN and CDR2 is SVGIG in the germline V gene (reference sequence). Unmatched junction bases numbered 0, after V lost 1 base and J lost 5 bases. The sample taken for sequencing was PBMCs. The sequence was obtained from a male donor in good health and CMV-seronegative. The V and J genes are TRBV30 and TRBJ2-5; 8 nucleotides line up with TRBD1. The CDR3, as DNA: TGTGCCTGGAGTGCAGGGGGCGAGACCCAGTACTTC. It specifies CAWSAGGETQYF.